A few counts support the clone carrying this T cell receptor beta chain. Its target is not known. TCRdb re-called the 5' RACE reads with MiXCR, one entry per CDR3 protein. The repertoire holds 450,000 or so distinct CDR3 sequences, over 12% seen once, with approximately 0.52% in the top ten. This record belongs to a study of identical twins. Study outcomes and limitations: Invariant populations such as MAIT and iNKT cells could partly muddle zero-insertion analyses. It was cross-sectional statistical analysis, not following the same donors, that the conclusions relied on. Weaker excess sharing between twins was seen in beta out-of-frame sequences. Cord blood's abundant beta clonotypes had fewer insertions, unlike memory repertoires.

V lost 0 bases and J 3 bases, leaving 12 bases between the germline ends. The CDR3 runs 15 residues. Germline V gene sequence: CDR1 SGHKS, CDR2 YYEKEE (reference sequence). In addition, the sample was reused for a study of yellow fever vaccine responses in identical twins.

Source material: CD4+ T cells sorted from blood. This sequence joins TRBV5-5 and TRBJ1-2; D possibly corresponds to TRBD1 (5 bases). The sequence was obtained from a woman under 30 in good health. CDR3 in amino acids: CASSLASRGYYGYTF. The CDR3 nucleotides are TGTGCCAGCAGCTTGGCCAGTCGGGGCTACTATGGCTACACCTTC.